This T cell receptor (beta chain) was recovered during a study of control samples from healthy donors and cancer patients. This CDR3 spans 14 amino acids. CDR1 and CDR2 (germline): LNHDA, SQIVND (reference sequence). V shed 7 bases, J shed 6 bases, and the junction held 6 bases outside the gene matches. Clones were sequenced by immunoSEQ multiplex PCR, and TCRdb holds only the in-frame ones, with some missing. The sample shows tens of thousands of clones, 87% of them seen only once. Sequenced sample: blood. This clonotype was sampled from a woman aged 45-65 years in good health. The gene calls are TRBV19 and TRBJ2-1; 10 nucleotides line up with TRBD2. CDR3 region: CASKASGSFNEQFF. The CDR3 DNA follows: TGTGCCAGTAAGGCTAGCGGGAGCTTCAATGAGCAGTTCTTC.